The entry that follows covers one TCR beta chain sequence. The authors built TCR beta libraries using iRepertoire HTBI primers and Arm-PCR of CDR3 regions. TCRdb re-called the multiplex PCR reads with MiXCR, one entry per CDR3 protein. Among approximately 490,000 distinct CDR3 sequences listed, around 15% were seen once. These data come from a study of regulatory T cells in long-lasting Graves disease. The overall study: Newly diagnosed Graves' patients took antithyroid drugs under 3 months.

Germline values: CDR1 MDHEN, CDR2 SYDVKM. V lost 7 bases and J 4 bases, leaving 5 bases between the germline ends. There are 11 residues in the CDR3. Documented time point: newly diagnosed GD, antithyroid drugs for less than 3 months. The authors made the TCR library using RNA they extracted from PBMCs. These data were also filed under a second study, of T cells in Graves' hyperthyroidism and ophthalmopathy.

The sequence derives from a man in his forties or fifties with Graves disease. The sample in question was peripheral blood mononuclear cells (PBMCs), obtained at new diagnosis, from a patient treated with antithyroid drugs. The chain carries TRBV28 and TRBJ1-5; no definite D call. The CDR3 spells CASTDNQPQHF. The CDR3 DNA is TGTGCCAGCACCGATAATCAGCCCCAGCATTTT.